This T cell receptor beta chain comes out of a study of blood T cell repertoires in COVID-19. At the level of the study: Sites across the United States, Italy and Spain contributed samples from acute and convalescent COVID-19. Sources were T cells, B-cell-depleted T cells, or PBMCs; the material itself was cDNA or gDNA.

The repertoire was sequenced with immunoSEQ multiplex PCR; TCRdb's copy has only in-frame clones and lacks some. The table lists tens of thousands of clones, 65% to 85% of them singletons. Germline V gene lookup returns CDR1 SGHAT and CDR2 FQNNGV. This CDR3 comprises 15 residues. V lost 4 bases, J lost 6 bases, and 11 bases stayed unmatched. The chain links TRBV11-2 to TRBJ2-7, with 8 bases that match TRBD2. This TCR came from a woman over 75 with active or convalescent COVID-19. Material: peripheral blood. CDR3 nucleotide sequence: TGTGCCAGCAGCTCGGTAGCGGGAACGAGCCGCGAGCAGTACTTC. The encoded protein is CASSSVAGTSREQYF.